This TCR beta chain emerged from a study of control samples from healthy donors and cancer patients. Between the trimmed V and J ends, which lost 2 bases and 13 bases, there was a span of 18 bases. CDR3 length: 14 residues. Germline CDR1 LGHNA, CDR2 YSLEER. This table comes from immunoSEQ multiplex PCR, and its TCRdb copy is limited to in-frame clones, with some not included. The sample shows 110,000 or so clones, just under 85% of them seen only once. The V and J genes are TRBV4-3 and TRBJ1-5; possibly TRBD1 for D (6 bases). The sequence came from a man aged 18 to 29 in good health. Sequenced input: blood. The CDR3 here is CASSQTTDSTRQHF. The CDR3 DNA is TGCGCCAGCAGCCAAACCACGGACAGTACGAGGCAGCATTTT.